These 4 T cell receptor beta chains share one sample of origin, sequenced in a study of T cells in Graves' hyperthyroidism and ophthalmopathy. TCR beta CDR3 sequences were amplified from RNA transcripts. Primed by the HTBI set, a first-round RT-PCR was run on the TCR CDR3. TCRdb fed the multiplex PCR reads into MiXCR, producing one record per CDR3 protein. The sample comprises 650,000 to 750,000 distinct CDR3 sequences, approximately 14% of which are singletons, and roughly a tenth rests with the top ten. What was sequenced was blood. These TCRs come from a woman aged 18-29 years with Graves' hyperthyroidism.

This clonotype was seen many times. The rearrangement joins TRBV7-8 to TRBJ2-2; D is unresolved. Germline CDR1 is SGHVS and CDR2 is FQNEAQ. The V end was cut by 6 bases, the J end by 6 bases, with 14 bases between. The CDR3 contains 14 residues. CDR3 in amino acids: CASSRAVASGELFF. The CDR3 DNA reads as TGTGCCAGCAGTCGTGCTGTAGCTTCCGGGGAGCTGTTTTTT.

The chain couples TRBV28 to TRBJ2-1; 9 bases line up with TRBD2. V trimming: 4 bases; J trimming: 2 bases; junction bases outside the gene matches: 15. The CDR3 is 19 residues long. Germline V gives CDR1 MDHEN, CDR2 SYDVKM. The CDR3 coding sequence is TGTGCCAGCAGTTATGCTCCCCTAGATAGCGGGAGCACCTACAATGAGCAGTTCTTC. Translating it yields CASSYAPLDSGSTYNEQFF.

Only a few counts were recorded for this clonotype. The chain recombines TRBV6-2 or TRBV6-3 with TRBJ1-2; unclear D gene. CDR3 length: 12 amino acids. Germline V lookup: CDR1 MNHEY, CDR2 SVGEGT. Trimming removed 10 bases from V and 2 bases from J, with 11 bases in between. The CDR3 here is CAIGPPNYGYTF. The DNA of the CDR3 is TGTGCCATTGGACCGCCGAACTATGGCTACACCTTC.

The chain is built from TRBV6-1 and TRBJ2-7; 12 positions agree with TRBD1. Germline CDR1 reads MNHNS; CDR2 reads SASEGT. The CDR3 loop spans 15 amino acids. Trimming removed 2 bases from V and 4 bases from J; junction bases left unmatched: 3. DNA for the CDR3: TGTGCCAGCAGTGAATTGGGACAGGGGGCTTACGAGCAGTACTTC. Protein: CASSELGQGAYEQYF.